This T cell receptor beta chain is drawn from a study of blood T cell repertoires in COVID-19. As for the study in general: The United States, Italy and Spain provided the acute and convalescent COVID-19 samples.

The germline V gene has CDR1 ENHRY and CDR2 SYGVKD. The CDR3 loop spans 13 amino acids. The V gene lost 11 bases and the J gene lost 4 bases, with 15 bases spanning the gap. Per the original methods: From reference gene primer amplification, estimates of nucleated cell counts were derived. The repertoire was sequenced with immunoSEQ multiplex PCR; TCRdb's copy has only in-frame clones and lacks some. The V and J calls and clone size come from that table; D and trimming were worked out from the DNA. Among 15,000 to 20,000 clones listed, around 92% were seen once. The sample consisted of peripheral blood. The receptor was derived from a human donor in a cohort sampled during active COVID-19. J is TRBJ1-3 and V is TRBV10-3; D is ambiguous. CDR3 region: CAAGRGLGNTIYF. CDR3 DNA: TGTGCCGCAGGACGGGGTCTCGGAAACACCATATATTTT.